The clone carrying this TCR beta chain turned up a few times. Germline CDR1 is MNHNY and CDR2 is SVGAGI (reference sequence). V was clipped by 2 bases and J by 2 bases; unmatched bases: 3. The CDR3 runs 15 residues. Sequencing was performed with immunoSEQ multiplex PCR; in TCRdb, only in-frame clones are kept and a portion is missing. The repertoire holds about 140,000 clones, 75% to 95% seen once, with less than 8.5% in the top ten. The sample is drawn from a study of control samples from healthy donors and cancer patients. The TCR was taken from a man younger than 35 in good health. The specimen was blood. V usage is TRBV6-6 and J usage is TRBJ2-7, with 10 bases lining up with TRBD1. The CDR3 sequence is CASSYTGQGAYEQYF. The DNA of the CDR3 is TGTGCCAGCAGTTACACAGGACAGGGGGCCTACGAGCAGTACTTC.